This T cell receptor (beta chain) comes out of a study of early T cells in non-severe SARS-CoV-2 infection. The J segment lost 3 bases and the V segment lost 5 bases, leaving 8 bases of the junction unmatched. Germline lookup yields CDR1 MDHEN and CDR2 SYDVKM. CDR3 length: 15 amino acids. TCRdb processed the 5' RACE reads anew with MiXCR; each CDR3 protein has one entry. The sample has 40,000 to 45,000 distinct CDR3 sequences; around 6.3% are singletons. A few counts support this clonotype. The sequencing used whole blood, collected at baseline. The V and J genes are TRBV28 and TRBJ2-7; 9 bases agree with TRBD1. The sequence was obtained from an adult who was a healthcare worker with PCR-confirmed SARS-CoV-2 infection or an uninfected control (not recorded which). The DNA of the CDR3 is TGTGCCAGCAGTACTCCCGGGACAGGGAACTACGAGCAGTACTTC. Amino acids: CASSTPGTGNYEQYF.